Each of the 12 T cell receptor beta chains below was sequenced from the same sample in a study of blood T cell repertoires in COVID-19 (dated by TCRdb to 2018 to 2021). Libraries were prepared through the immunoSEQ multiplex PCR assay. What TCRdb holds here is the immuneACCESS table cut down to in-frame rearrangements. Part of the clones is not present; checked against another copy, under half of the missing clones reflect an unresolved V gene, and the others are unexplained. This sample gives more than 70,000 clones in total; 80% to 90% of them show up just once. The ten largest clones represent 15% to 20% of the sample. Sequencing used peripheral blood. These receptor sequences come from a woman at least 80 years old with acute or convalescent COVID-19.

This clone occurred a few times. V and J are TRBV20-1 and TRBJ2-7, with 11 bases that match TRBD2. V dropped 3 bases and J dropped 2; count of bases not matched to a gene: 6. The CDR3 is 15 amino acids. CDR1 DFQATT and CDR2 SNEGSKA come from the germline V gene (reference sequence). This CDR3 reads CSASQVAGGPYEQYF. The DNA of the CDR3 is TGCAGTGCTAGTCAGGTAGCGGGGGGGCCCTACGAGCAGTACTTC.

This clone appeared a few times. The CDR3 bases are TGTGCCAGCAGCTTCGGGACTAGCGTCACCGGGGAGCTGTTTTTT. It is translated as CASSFGTSVTGELFF. V and J are TRBV9 and TRBJ2-2; TRBD2 matches at 10 bases. V shed 4 bases, J shed 4 bases, and the junction held 4 bases outside the gene matches. The CDR3 is 15 residues long. CDR1 is SGDLS and CDR2 is YYNGEE in the germline V gene.

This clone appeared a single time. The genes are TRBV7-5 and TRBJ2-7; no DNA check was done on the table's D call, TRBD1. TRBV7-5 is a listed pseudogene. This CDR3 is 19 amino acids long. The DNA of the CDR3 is TGTGCCAGAAGCAACAACTCCCACCCAGGGGGCCCCCTCTCCTACGAGCAGTACTTC. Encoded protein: CARSNNSHPGGPLSYEQYF.

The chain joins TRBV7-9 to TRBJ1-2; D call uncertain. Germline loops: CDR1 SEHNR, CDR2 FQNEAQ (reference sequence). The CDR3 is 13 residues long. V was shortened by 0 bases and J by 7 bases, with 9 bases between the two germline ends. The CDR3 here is CASSLAPGSGYTF. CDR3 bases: TGTGCCAGCAGCTTAGCTCCGGGTAGTGGCTACACCTTC.

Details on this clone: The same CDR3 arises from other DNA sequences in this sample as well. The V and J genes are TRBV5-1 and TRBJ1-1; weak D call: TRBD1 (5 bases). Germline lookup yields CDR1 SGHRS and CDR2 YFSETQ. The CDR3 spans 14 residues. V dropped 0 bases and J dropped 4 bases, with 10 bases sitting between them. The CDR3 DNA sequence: TGCGCCAGCAGCTTGGAGAATCAGGGCACTGAAGCTTTCTTT. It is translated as CASSLENQGTEAFF.

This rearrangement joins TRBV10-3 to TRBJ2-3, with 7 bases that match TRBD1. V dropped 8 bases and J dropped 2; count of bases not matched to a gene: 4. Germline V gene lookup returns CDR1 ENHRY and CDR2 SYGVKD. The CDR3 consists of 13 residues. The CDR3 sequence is CAIHDRDTDTQYF. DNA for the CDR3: TGTGCCATCCATGACAGGGACACAGATACGCAGTATTTT.

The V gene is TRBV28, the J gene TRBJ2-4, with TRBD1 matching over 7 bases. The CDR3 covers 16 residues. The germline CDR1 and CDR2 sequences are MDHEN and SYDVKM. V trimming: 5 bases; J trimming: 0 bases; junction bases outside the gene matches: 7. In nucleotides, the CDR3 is TGTGCCAGCAGTGAACCGGGACAGTTAGCCAAAAACATTCAGTACTTC. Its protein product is CASSEPGQLAKNIQYF.

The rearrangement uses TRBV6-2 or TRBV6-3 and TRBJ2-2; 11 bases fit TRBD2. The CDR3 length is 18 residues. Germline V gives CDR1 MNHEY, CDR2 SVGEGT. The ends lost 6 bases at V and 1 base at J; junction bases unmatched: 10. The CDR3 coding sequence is TGTGCCAGCAGCACTTTCCTCGGGACTAGCGGGAACACCGGGGAGCTGTTTTTT. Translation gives CASSTFLGTSGNTGELFF.

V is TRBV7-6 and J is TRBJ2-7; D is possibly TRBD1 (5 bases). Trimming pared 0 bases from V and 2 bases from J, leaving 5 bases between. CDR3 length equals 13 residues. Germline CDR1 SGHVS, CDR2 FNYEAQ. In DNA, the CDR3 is TGTGCCAGCAGCTTAGCCAGGGCCTACGAGCAGTACTTC. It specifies CASSLARAYEQYF.

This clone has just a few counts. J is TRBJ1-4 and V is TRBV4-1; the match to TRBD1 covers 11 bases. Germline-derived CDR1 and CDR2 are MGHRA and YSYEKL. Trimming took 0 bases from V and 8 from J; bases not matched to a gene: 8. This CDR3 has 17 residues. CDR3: CASSQDWDRGSGEKLFF. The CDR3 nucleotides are TGCGCCAGCAGCCAAGATTGGGACAGGGGGTCTGGGGAAAAACTGTTTTTT.

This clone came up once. The CDR3 loop reads CASSTLIGTYGYTF. The CDR3 DNA reads TGTGCCAGCAGTACTTTGATTGGTACCTATGGCTACACCTTC. V is TRBV27 and J is TRBJ1-2; D is uncertain. Deletions cut 5 bases from V and 4 bases from J, with 14 bases between. Germline V CDR1 and CDR2: MNHEY, SMNVEV (reference sequence). The CDR3 length is 14 residues.

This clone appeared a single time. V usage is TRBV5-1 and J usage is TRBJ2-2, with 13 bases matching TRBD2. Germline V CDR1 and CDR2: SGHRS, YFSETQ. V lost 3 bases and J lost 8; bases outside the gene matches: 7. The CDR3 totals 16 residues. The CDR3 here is CASSSRLAGGPGELFF. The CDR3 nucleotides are TGCGCCAGCAGCTCACGACTAGCGGGGGGCCCAGGGGAGCTGTTTTTT. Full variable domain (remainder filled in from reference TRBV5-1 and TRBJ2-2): KAGVTQTPRYLIKTRGQQVTLSCSPISGHRSVSWYQQTPGQGLQFLFEYFSETQRNKGNFPGRFSGRQFSNSRSEMNVSTLELGDSALYLCASSSRLAGGPGELFFGEGSRLTVL.